A selection of T cell receptor beta chains follows, all from one sample in a study of shared clonotypes between healthy human individuals. The repertoire was sequenced with immunoSEQ multiplex PCR; TCRdb's copy has only in-frame clones and lacks some. In the table there are about 2.1 million clones, 85% to 95% of which are singletons. Source material: naive CD8+ T cells from PBMCs. The origin of the receptors is a man between 18 and 29 years old in good health. Some clones in this sample may be carry-over from other donors' samples. Each CDR3 is given with its conserved first and last residue.

>TRBV14|TRBJ2-1
CASSPGQVRYNEQFF
>TRBV19|TRBJ2-2
CASSMVGHTGELFF
>TRBV6-1|TRBJ2-7
CASRPQDWAYEQYF
>TRBV25-1|TRBJ1-1
CASSEWATEAFF
>TRBV4-1|TRBJ1-5
CASSPQGANNQPQHF
>TRBV9|TRBJ2-6
CASRLSTSRSGANVLTF
>TRBV27|TRBJ1-2
CASSLSRGPYGYTF
>TRBV6-5|TRBJ1-1
CASRGRLNTEAFF
>TRBV28|TRBJ1-3
CASSLGGVRYGNTIYF
>TRBV5-1|TRBJ2-5
CASSLRGSETQYF
>TRBV9|TRBJ1-1
CASSGDREDTEAFF
>TRBV4-2|TRBJ2-5
CASSQEFQQETQYF
>TRBV27|TRBJ1-2
CASSLAADYGYTF
>TRBV10-1|TRBJ2-2
CASRPKPEVHGCTGELFF
>TRBV25-1|TRBJ1-2
CASGDGYTF
>TRBV5-1|TRBJ2-7
CASRGLASYEQYF
>TRBV5-5|TRBJ2-7
CASREQVTEQYF
>TRBV21-1|TRBJ2-7
CASSKLGHGGYEQYF
>TRBV27|TRBJ1-1
CASSFTGGNTEAFF
>TRBV27|TRBJ1-2
CASSLGQGVYGYTF
>TRBV28|TRBJ2-3
CASSFRNTPDTDTQYF
>TRBV6-5|TRBJ2-7
CASSDRTGSRYEQYF
>TRBV5-4|TRBJ1-5
CASSLDPGWPQHF
>TRBV27|TRBJ2-1
CASSLVLSKGDEQFF
>TRBV2|TRBJ2-7
CASRGGTGGYEQYF
>TRBV28|TRBJ2-5
CASVRENQETQYF
>TRBV28|TRBJ1-5
CASRFGRGTVQPQHF
>TRBV15|TRBJ2-3
CATLAAGDTQYF
>TRBV29-1|TRBJ2-7
CSGWSGQAYEQYF
>TRBV9|TRBJ2-1
CASSVGSNEQFF
>TRBV29-1|TRBJ2-3
CSVCPGQGAGDTQYF